This T cell receptor (beta chain) stems from a study of human T cells and chemical hapten exposure. About the research overall: Donors were sensitized with 2% DPC on the upper inner arm. Small pooled library volume differences mainly caused per-sample TCR yield variation.

TCRdb analysed the RACE reads with MiXCR anew, one entry per CDR3 protein. The table shows 200,000 to 300,000 distinct CDR3 sequences, with approximately 8.6% occurring only once. In this sample, this clonotype turned up many times. Time point: pre-sensitization, week 0. Treatment indicated: therapeutic diphenylcyclopropenone sensitization with weekly scalp DPC. The donor pool consisted of alopecia patients aged 18 to 70 years, considered suitable for DPC. The junction had 3 bases not matched to a gene; V was cut back by 3 bases and J by 5 bases. This CDR3 comprises 14 residues. CDR1 and CDR2 (germline): DFQATT, SNEGSKA (reference sequence).

The rearrangement joins TRBV20-1 to TRBJ2-1; TRBD2 aligns across 11 bases. Here the sequenced sample was whole blood, taken in connection with sensitization to the hapten diphenylcyclopropenone (DPC). The sequence came from a woman in her 40s with alopecia areata. Some clones in this sample may be carry-over from other donors' samples. The CDR3, as DNA: TGCAGTGCTAGCCGACTAGCGGGGAACAATGAGCAGTTCTTC. This encodes CSASRLAGNNEQFF.